This entry lists 22 T cell receptor beta chains sequenced from one sample in a study of brain T cells in children with intractable seizures. Time point defined: blood from clinic visit 5 months post-surgery; TSC patient then seizure free. Using immunoSEQ multiplex PCR, the repertoire was profiled, and TCRdb retains in-frame clones only, with some absent. This repertoire shows about 340,000 clones, 85% to 95% found once; its top ten account for about 6%. The sequencing used peripheral blood, collected 5 to 6 months after surgery. Source of these receptors: a boy in the first two years of life with tuberous sclerosis and intractable seizures.

The J gene is TRBJ2-3, the V gene TRBV7-8; 9 bases fit TRBD2. Unmatched junction bases numbered 10, after V lost 4 bases and J lost 5 bases. From germline, CDR1 is SGHVS and CDR2 FQNEAQ. CDR3 length equals 16 residues. CDR3 nucleotide sequence: TGTGCCAGCAGCTCCGAGCGCGGGAGGGCCGGAGATACGCAGTATTTT. Translating gives CASSSERGRAGDTQYF.

The rearrangement uses TRBV3-1 (or the pseudogene TRBV3-2) and TRBJ1-1; D gene uncertain. This CDR3 contains 13 residues. In germline, CDR1 is LGHDT, CDR2 YNNKEL (reference sequence). Trimming took off 2 bases at V and 2 bases at J, with 6 bases between the two ends. The CDR3 sequence is CASSQKTNTEAFF. The CDR3 DNA is TGTGCCAGCAGCCAAAAGACAAACACTGAAGCTTTCTTT.

Details on this clone: Germline is not matched at one junction end, which may reflect a read error. The V gene is TRBV7-8, the J gene TRBJ2-7, with TRBD1 as a possible D gene (6 bases). The CDR3 runs to 14 residues. Germline CDR1 SGHVS, CDR2 FQNEAQ. CDR3 sequence reads: CASSLTDRPYGQYF. The CDR3 nucleotides are TGTGCCAGCAGCTTGACGGACAGACCCTACGGGCAGTACTTC.

V usage is TRBV2 and J usage is TRBJ2-7, with D hard to call. The CDR3 extends over 11 amino acids. The V end lost 4 bases, the J end lost 2 bases, and 3 bases lay between the germline ends. Germline assignment: CDR1 SNHLY and CDR2 FYNNEI. CDR3 coding DNA: TGTGCCAGCAGTGGAGCCTACGAGCAGTACTTC. Its protein product is CASSGAYEQYF.

V usage is TRBV12-3 or TRBV12-4 and J usage is TRBJ1-1; no clear D gene. Trimming left V 4 bases short and J 5 bases short, with 11 bases between. This CDR3 comprises 13 residues. In DNA, the CDR3 is TGTGCCAGCAGTTGGGGAGATGGGACTGAAGCTTTCTTT. Amino acid sequence: CASSWGDGTEAFF.

DNA of the CDR3: TGTGCTAGTGGTTTCGGGGCGTCTAACTATGGCTACACCTTC. It is translated as CASGFGASNYGYTF. This chain uses TRBV12-5 with TRBJ1-2, with D tentatively TRBD1 (5 bases). The length of the CDR3 is 14 residues. The germline V gene has CDR1 LGHNT and CDR2 FRNRAP. Trimming cost V 3 bases and J 0 bases, with 8 bases left between them.

This clone was seen just once. The chain employs TRBV7-9 and TRBJ2-3; D ambiguous. The V gene lost 6 bases and the J gene lost 4 bases, with 11 bases spanning the gap. CDR1 SEHNR and CDR2 FQNEAQ come from the germline V gene (reference sequence). CDR3 size: 13 residues. CDR3 region: CASRTKRADTQYF. CDR3 coding DNA: TGTGCCAGCAGAACAAAAAGGGCAGATACGCAGTATTTT.

This chain uses TRBV29-1 with TRBJ1-1; a possible D gene is TRBD1 (6 bases). Per germline, CDR1 SQVTM and CDR2 ANQGSEA. There are 12 residues in the CDR3. V lost 6 bases and J lost 4, with 12 bases in between. CDR3 in amino acids: CSVNRVATEAFF. Here the CDR3 DNA reads TGCAGCGTGAACAGGGTAGCCACTGAAGCTTTCTTT.

The rearrangement links TRBV25-1 to TRBJ2-7; TRBD2 might be the D (5 bases). From germline, CDR1 is MGHDK and CDR2 SYGVNS. The CDR3 sequence is 11 residues long. Trimming removed 4 bases at V and 10 bases at J, with 11 bases between. CDR3 in DNA: TGTGCCAGCAGTGCTTTGGGGAGCCAGTACTTC. As protein: CASSALGSQYF.

The V and J genes are TRBV6-6 and TRBJ1-6; no clear D gene. Per germline, CDR1 MNHNY and CDR2 SVGAGI (reference sequence). Trimming removed 6 bases at V and 4 bases at J, with 10 bases between. The CDR3 spans 14 residues. The CDR3 DNA sequence: TGTGCCAGCAGCCCTGACACGTATAATTCACCCCTCCACTTT. As protein: CASSPDTYNSPLHF.

The rearrangement links TRBV5-1 to TRBJ1-2; tentative D call: TRBD1 (6 bases). This CDR3 has 16 residues. CDR1 is SGHRS and CDR2 is YFSETQ in the germline V gene. The ends were cut back, 1 base at V and 8 bases at J, with 21 bases in the middle. CDR3 in DNA: TGCGCCAGCAGCTTGCAGGGGAGTTTGGGGTCGGGCGGCTACACCTTC. Residues: CASSLQGSLGSGGYTF. Full variable domain (outside the CDR3, taken from reference TRBV5-1 and TRBJ1-2): KAGVTQTPRYLIKTRGQQVTLSCSPISGHRSVSWYQQTPGQGLQFLFEYFSETQRNKGNFPGRFSGRQFSNSRSEMNVSTLELGDSALYLCASSLQGSLGSGGYTFGSGTRLTVV.

Only one count was recorded for this clone. The CDR3 region has the DNA TGTGCCAGCAGGGACAGGGAGTACACTGAAGCTTTCTTT. Residues: CASRDREYTEAFF. This chain joins TRBV6-4 and TRBJ1-1; 8 bases are a match to TRBD1. The germline CDR1 and CDR2 sequences are MRHNA and SNTAGT. Trimming cost V 6 bases and J 3 bases; bases outside gene matches: 3. This CDR3 is 13 amino acids long.

The chain joins TRBV4-1 to TRBJ1-1; 7 bases map to TRBD1. Germline V gene sequence: CDR1 MGHRA, CDR2 YSYEKL. V shed 3 bases and J 0 bases; nucleotides not matched to a gene: 4. The CDR3 loop spans 15 amino acids. CDR3 loop: CASSHRQGMNTEAFF. The CDR3 region has the DNA TGCGCCAGCAGCCATAGACAGGGAATGAACACTGAAGCTTTCTTT.

The V call is TRBV29-1, the J call TRBJ2-1; unclear D gene. Trimming took off 4 bases at V and 4 bases at J, with 11 bases between the two ends. Germline CDR1 reads SQVTM; CDR2 reads ANQGSEA. CDR3 length equals 13 residues. Here the CDR3 DNA reads TGCAGCGTTGTCGCGGTCAATTACAATGAGCAGTTCTTC. Amino acid sequence: CSVVAVNYNEQFF.

The chain uses TRBV9 and TRBJ2-3, with 8 positions matching TRBD2. The J segment lost 8 bases and the V segment lost 2 bases, leaving 13 bases of the junction unmatched. The germline V gene has CDR1 SGDLS and CDR2 YYNGEE. This CDR3 is 16 amino acids long. CDR3 in amino acids: CASSVAAGTSKGTQYF. In DNA form, the CDR3 reads TGTGCCAGCAGCGTGGCCGCCGGGACTAGTAAGGGTACGCAGTATTTT. The full variable domain, its missing parts supplied by reference TRBV9 and TRBJ2-3, is DSGVTQTPKHLITATGQRVTLRCSPRSGDLSVYWYQQSLDQGLQFLIQYYNGEERAKGNILERFSAQQFPDLHSELNLSSLELGDSALYFCASSVAAGTSKGTQYFGPGTRLTVL.

The J gene is TRBJ1-1, the V gene TRBV19; D unclear. CDR3 length: 12 residues. V shed 3 bases and J shed 5 bases, with 7 bases lying between them. Germline V lookup: CDR1 LNHDA, CDR2 SQIVND (reference sequence). CDR3 sequence (DNA): TGTGCCAGTAGTATGATGGGAACTGAAGCTTTCTTT. Residues: CASSMMGTEAFF.

The chain carries TRBV25-1 and TRBJ2-3, with TRBD1 matching 7 bases. The CDR3 contains 15 residues. The germline gives CDR1 MGHDK, CDR2 SYGVNS. V was clipped by 5 bases and J by 10 bases; unmatched bases: 15. CDR3: CASSLRDRSSFAQYF. The DNA of the CDR3 is TGTGCCAGCAGTCTCCGGGACAGATCATCTTTCGCGCAGTATTTT.

This clone was seen more than once but under ten times. This rearrangement joins TRBV10-3 to TRBJ2-7, with D perhaps being TRBD1 or TRBD2 (5 bases each). The germline V gene has CDR1 ENHRY and CDR2 SYGVKD. The CDR3 runs to 16 residues. Trimming took off 0 bases at V and 3 bases at J, with 15 bases between the two ends. CDR3 sequence (DNA): TGTGCCATCAGTGAGTCCAAGAGGGGCCTCCTCTACGAGCAGTACTTC. Its translation: CAISESKRGLLYEQYF.

The chain couples TRBV10-1 to TRBJ2-7, with a weak D call TRBD1 (5 bases). V lost 3 bases and J lost 0, with 15 bases in between. CDR3 length: 16 amino acids. Germline-derived CDR1 and CDR2 are WNHNN and SYGVQD (reference sequence). The CDR3 sequence is CASSDQRQHSSYEQYF. For the CDR3, the DNA is TGCGCCAGCAGTGATCAGCGACAGCATAGCTCCTACGAGCAGTACTTC.

The CDR3 DNA reads TGTGCCAGCAGCCGATCTAGCGGGAGAGGGCACAATGAGCAGTTCTTC. Its translation is CASSRSSGRGHNEQFF. This rearrangement joins TRBV6-6 to TRBJ2-1; 10 nucleotides match TRBD2. J gave up 5 bases and V 6 bases, and 10 bases lay outside the gene matches. Germline CDR1 reads MNHNY; CDR2 reads SVGAGI (reference sequence). The CDR3 covers 16 residues.

This chain links TRBV14 with TRBJ2-2; TRBD2 matches 7 bases. Losses at the gene ends were 2 bases for V and 6 bases for J; bases not matched to a gene: 6. CDR3 length equals 15 residues. Germline V gene data show CDR1 as SGHDN and CDR2 as FVKESK. CDR3 DNA: TGTGCCAGCAGCCAACAAGCGGGATTTTCCGGGGAGCTGTTTTTT. This translates into CASSQQAGFSGELFF.

The chain couples TRBV6-2 or TRBV6-3 to TRBJ2-7, with D perhaps TRBD2 (6 bases). The germline V and J ends were trimmed by 5 bases and 4 bases, with 12 bases remaining between them. The CDR3 length is 13 residues. From germline, CDR1 is MNHEY and CDR2 SVGEGT. Here the CDR3 reads CASSLPGAYEQYF. The DNA for the CDR3 is TGTGCCAGCAGTCTGCCGGGAGCGTACGAGCAGTACTTC.